Listed here are 8 T cell receptor beta chains from one sample, sequenced in a study of blood T cells in healthy people across ages (dated by TCRdb to between 2014 and 2017). Library preparation employed 5' RACE. TCRdb lists the instrument as Illumina HiSeq 2500. A second PCR of about 6 to 12 cycles was performed with a sample-barcoded 5' primer and a J-beta primer mix. TCRdb reprocessing: public reads trimmed at Q25 with fastp, clones called with MiXCR, in-frame beta chains kept. Merged by CDR3 protein, the rows form single entries marked with the most common genes and DNA. In all, the sample holds approximately 800,000 distinct CDR3 sequences, and about 48% of those were seen once. The ten largest clones represent 40% to 50% of the sample. Sequencing used blood. These receptor sequences come from an elderly man in good health.

The chain carries TRBV20-1 and TRBJ2-1; 14 nucleotides align to TRBD2. Germline V lookup: CDR1 DFQATT, CDR2 SNEGSKA (reference sequence). CDR3 length equals 15 residues. After removal of 5 bases from V and 9 bases from J, the junction contained 9 bases not matched to a gene. CDR3 in DNA: TGCAGTGCTCGTTCAGTGGGACTAGCGGGAGCTGAGCAGTTCTTC. Its translation: CSARSVGLAGAEQFF.

This clonotype was seen only a few times. This chain links TRBV15 with TRBJ2-5, with 9 positions matching TRBD2. The CDR3 covers 16 residues. V lost 1 base, J lost 2 bases, and 5 bases stayed unmatched. Looked up from germline, CDR1 is LNHNV and CDR2 is YYDKDF (reference sequence). The CDR3 region is CATSRVAGVRQETQYF. The CDR3 nucleotides are TGTGCCACCAGCAGAGTAGCGGGAGTCAGGCAAGAGACCCAGTACTTC.

A few counts support this clonotype. V usage is TRBV20-1 and J usage is TRBJ2-7, with TRBD2 matching over 8 bases. J was trimmed by 3 bases and V by 0 bases; bases with no gene match: 7. This CDR3 is built from 15 residues. Germline loops: CDR1 DFQATT, CDR2 SNEGSKA (reference sequence). The CDR3 protein is CSARDPQAGGYEQYF. Here the CDR3 DNA reads TGCAGTGCTAGAGATCCCCAGGCGGGAGGCTACGAGCAGTACTTC.

This clonotype was seen a handful of times. The chain carries TRBV15 and TRBJ2-7; the D is unclear. Per germline, CDR1 LNHNV and CDR2 YYDKDF (reference sequence). The V gene lost 1 base and the J gene lost 0 bases, with 7 bases spanning the gap. The CDR3 loop spans 14 amino acids. The CDR3: CATSRVPDSYEQYF. The DNA for the CDR3 is TGTGCCACCAGCAGAGTCCCCGACTCCTACGAGCAGTACTTC.

The chain recombines TRBV5-1 with TRBJ2-1, with D tentatively TRBD2 (5 bases). Trimming pared 1 base from V and 5 bases from J, leaving 16 bases between. Germline V gene data show CDR1 as SGHRS and CDR2 as YFSETQ. The CDR3 consists of 16 residues. This CDR3 is CASSLSRGTGNNEQFF. CDR3 DNA sequence: TGCGCCAGCAGCTTGTCTCGGGGTACGGGCAACAATGAGCAGTTCTTC.

The gene calls are TRBV2 and TRBJ2-1; TRBD2 aligns across 8 bases. This CDR3 is 16 amino acids long. The V and J ends lost 11 bases and 1 base, in that order; junction bases with no gene match: 13. The germline V gene encodes CDR1 SNHLY and CDR2 FYNNEI. The CDR3 region has the DNA TGTGCCCCTAGAACCGGGGGACTAGGGTCCTACAATGAGCAGTTCTTC. This encodes CAPRTGGLGSYNEQFF.

The gene calls are TRBV6-1 and TRBJ1-2; 8 bases map to TRBD1. This CDR3 is 13 amino acids long. CDR1 is MNHNS, CDR2 SASEGT, per germline. The V and J ends lost 3 bases and 5 bases, in that order; junction bases with no gene match: 2. CDR3 DNA: TGTGCCAGCAGTGAGGACAGGGAATATGGCTACACCTTC. Amino acid sequence: CASSEDREYGYTF.

This chain joins TRBV29-1 and TRBJ2-5; 9 bases line up with TRBD1. CDR3 length: 14 amino acids. Germline lookup yields CDR1 SQVTM and CDR2 ANQGSEA. After removal of 6 bases from V and 11 bases from J, the junction contained 16 bases not matched to a gene. The CDR3 coding sequence is TGCAGCGTGCACAGGGGGCGCGGAGGGGGTGAGCAGTACTTC. It encodes CSVHRGRGGGEQYF.